This TCR beta chain was documented in a study of T cell responses to AZD1222 COVID-19 vaccine. Here immunoSEQ multiplex PCR was the method, and the copy in TCRdb shows in-frame clones only, minus some. The sample has fewer than 200,000 clones, 70% to 90% seen once. Second-dose recipients at about 4 or about 12 weeks were treated as one pooled group. The CDR3 totals 13 residues. V lost 9 bases to trimming and J lost 1 base; unmatched junction nucleotides: 6. In germline, CDR1 is SNHLY, CDR2 FYNNEI. General study results and limits: The donor cohort was predominantly white British with a female majority, and clonal diversity may have been underestimated. Baseline seropositivity occurred in only six or seven AZD1222 recipients.

On this clone itself: The antigen is not known.

The genes are TRBV2 and TRBJ2-7; 7 positions agree with TRBD1. The receptor's source is an adult who received the AZD1222 COVID-19 vaccine. The specimen was peripheral blood, collected 28 days after the second AZD1222 dose. The CDR3, as DNA: TGTGCCAGTCGACAGGGATCTTCCTACGAGCAGTACTTC. Translated, it gives CASRQGSSYEQYF.